The 14 T cell receptor beta chains below come from one sample, sequenced in a study of OX40 agonist ivuxolimab in advanced cancers. The data were produced by immunoSEQ multiplex PCR, yet TCRdb's version contains in-frame clones alone and is incomplete. The sample shows 15,000 to 20,000 clones, more than 60% of them seen only once. The specimen comprised CD4+ or CD8+ T cells sorted from blood, sampled in a trial of the OX40 agonist ivuxolimab. These receptors were taken from an adult with an advanced solid tumor such as melanoma, head and neck, liver or kidney cancer.

This clone is categorized as medium-sized (0.01 to 0.1%). The rearrangement uses TRBV7-6 and TRBJ2-7; D is unclear. This CDR3 has 14 amino acids. Trimming removed 1 base at V and 6 bases at J, with 13 bases between. Per the germline V gene, CDR1 is SGHVS and CDR2 is FNYEAQ. The CDR3 spells CASSLGGGESEQYF. The CDR3 DNA reads as TGTGCCAGCAGCTTAGGGGGTGGGGAAAGCGAGCAGTACTTC.

V gene TRBV4-2 combines with J gene TRBJ2-1; no clear D gene. Looked up from germline, CDR1 is LGHNA and CDR2 is YNFKEQ. V dropped 0 bases and J dropped 4 bases, with 4 bases sitting between them. The CDR3 contains 13 residues. As DNA, the CDR3 is TGTGCCAGCAGCCAAGACCCTTACAATGAGCAGTTCTTC. Amino acids: CASSQDPYNEQFF.

The chain employs TRBV27 and TRBJ1-4, with 8 bases that match TRBD1. CDR1 and CDR2 (germline): MNHEY, SMNVEV (reference sequence). This CDR3 region has 16 residues. Unmatched junction bases numbered 4, after V lost 1 base and J lost 3 bases. The CDR3 loop reads CASSLFQGASNEKLFF. The CDR3 coding sequence is TGTGCCAGCAGTTTATTCCAGGGGGCTTCTAATGAAAAACTGTTTTTT.

This clone was counted only a few times. The chain carries TRBV27 and TRBJ1-2; TRBD1 might be the D (6 bases). In germline, CDR1 is MNHEY, CDR2 SMNVEV (reference sequence). The V end was cut by 0 bases, the J end by 6 bases, with 14 bases between. The CDR3 extends over 15 amino acids. CDR3: CASSLSGFSGDGYTF. The CDR3 DNA reads TGTGCCAGCAGTTTATCGGGGTTCTCAGGGGATGGCTACACCTTC.

This chain connects TRBV27 to TRBJ2-1, with 10 bases that match TRBD2. Losses at the gene ends were 3 bases for V and 6 bases for J; bases not matched to a gene: 5. CDR1 MNHEY and CDR2 SMNVEV come from the germline V gene (reference sequence). The length of the CDR3 is 15 residues. In DNA form, the CDR3 reads TGTGCCAGCAGTTTTAGCGGGAGGTGGGGCAATGAGCAGTTCTTC. Translating it yields CASSFSGRWGNEQFF.

J is TRBJ2-7 and V is TRBV29-1; unclear D gene. Germline-derived CDR1 and CDR2 are SQVTM and ANQGSEA. Trimming took off 3 bases at V and 7 bases at J, with 10 bases between the two ends. There are 11 residues in the CDR3. The CDR3 DNA reads as TGCAGCGTTGAGGTTTTGGGGGAGCAGTACTTC. Translated, it gives CSVEVLGEQYF.

The V gene is TRBV6-1, the J gene TRBJ2-1, with 8 positions matching TRBD1. From germline, CDR1 is MNHNS and CDR2 SASEGT. The length of the CDR3 is 14 residues. J gave up 7 bases and V 7 bases, and 9 bases lay outside the gene matches. CDR3 sequence reads: CASNPRGLWNEQFF. For the CDR3, the DNA is TGTGCCAGCAACCCCAGGGGGCTGTGGAATGAGCAGTTCTTC.

The rearrangement uses TRBV6-5 and TRBJ2-1; possible D gene TRBD1, 5 bases. Germline V gives CDR1 MNHEY, CDR2 SVGAGI. V dropped 2 bases and J dropped 3 bases, with 11 bases sitting between them. This CDR3 has 15 residues. The CDR3 spells CASSYGQGFYNEQFF. The CDR3 coding sequence is TGTGCCAGCAGTTACGGGCAGGGTTTCTACAATGAGCAGTTCTTC.

The V gene is TRBV7-6, the J gene TRBJ2-2; D is uncertain. The CDR3 covers 16 residues. V was pared by 3 bases and J by 0 bases, with 11 bases between. Per the germline V gene, CDR1 is SGHVS and CDR2 is FNYEAQ. The chain's CDR3 is CASSLIGDANTGELFF. The CDR3 DNA is TGTGCCAGCAGCTTGATTGGAGATGCGAACACCGGGGAGCTGTTTTTT. The full variable domain, rest sourced from reference TRBV7-6 and TRBJ2-2, is GAGVSQSPRYKVTKRGQDVALRCDPISGHVSLYWYRQALGQGPEFLTYFNYEAQQDKSGLPNDRFSAERPEGSISTLTIQRTEQRDSAMYRCASSLIGDANTGELFFGEGSRLTVL.

J is TRBJ2-1 and V is TRBV28, with D perhaps given as TRBD1 or TRBD2 (6 bases each). Germline assignment: CDR1 MDHEN and CDR2 SYDVKM. Trimming took off 4 bases at V and 8 bases at J, with 15 bases between the two ends. The length of the CDR3 is 14 residues. The CDR3 bases are TGTGCCAGCAGTTCCGGGGGCGTCGGGGATGAGCAGTTCTTC. It encodes CASSSGGVGDEQFF.

The V and J genes are TRBV18 and TRBJ2-7; 10 nucleotides agree with TRBD1. V lost 1 base and J lost 4; bases outside the gene matches: 19. Germline V CDR1 and CDR2: KGHSH, LQKENI. The CDR3 is 20 residues long. Written as DNA, the CDR3 is TGTGCCAGCTCACCACTGGACAGGGGGGGACCCGAGATTGGTCCTTACGAGCAGTACTTC. Residues: CASSPLDRGGPEIGPYEQYF. Using reference TRBV18 and TRBJ2-7 for the parts outside the CDR3, the full variable domain is NAGVMQNPRHLVRRRGQEARLRCSPMKGHSHVYWYRQLPEEGLKFMVYLQKENIIDESGMPKERFSAEFPKEGPSILRIQQVVRGDSAAYFCASSPLDRGGPEIGPYEQYFGPGTRLTVT.

There are a few counts of this clone. The sample has other DNA sequences that encode this CDR3 too. This chain links TRBV6-5 with TRBJ2-3; possible D gene TRBD1, 7 bases. The ends were cut back, 0 bases at V and 5 bases at J, with 12 bases in the middle. Germline V gene sequence: CDR1 MNHEY, CDR2 SVGAGI. The CDR3 contains 15 residues. CDR3 region: CASSYSRQGGDTQYF. CDR3 nucleotides: TGTGCCAGCAGTTACTCGAGGCAGGGGGGAGATACGCAGTATTTT.

The chain recombines TRBV5-4 with TRBJ2-2; no definite D call. The germline CDR1 and CDR2 sequences are SGHNT and YYREEE (reference sequence). The CDR3 sequence is 14 residues long. V gave up 0 bases and J gave up 6 bases, with 9 bases separating them. The CDR3, as DNA: TGTGCCAGCAGCTTGGAAGGGTGGCCCGGGGAGCTGTTTTTT. The encoded protein is CASSLEGWPGELFF.

The chain employs TRBV6-6 and TRBJ1-1, with D tentatively TRBD1 (5 bases). Germline values: CDR1 MNHNY, CDR2 SVGAGI (reference sequence). The CDR3 is 16 residues long. V lost 2 bases to trimming and J lost 0 bases, with 13 bases between them. CDR3 DNA: TGTGCCAGCAGTTACCCAGGGAAGCCGATGAACACTGAAGCTTTCTTT. Translating gives CASSYPGKPMNTEAFF.